The source of this T cell receptor (beta chain) is a study of blood T cells in healthy people across ages. On the study more broadly: Template switching retrieved approximately one barcoded beta molecule for each two T cells. Whole-study results and caveats: Diversity was estimated from one million T cells, and these estimates were considered underestimates.

On this clonotype: Its antigen is as yet unknown. Germline and junction disagree at one end, which may indicate a read error.

The authors ran a second PCR of about 6 to 11 cycles using a sample-barcoded 5' primer and a J-beta primer mix. MiXCR was run by TCRdb on the 5' RACE reads, yielding one entry per CDR3 protein. The profile shows some 1,500,000 distinct CDR3 sequences, around 40% of them singletons. This sequence originates from a woman aged 18-29 years in good health. Sample: blood.

This CDR3 is CASSIGGGAYNEQFF. The CDR3 DNA sequence: TGTGCCAGTAGCATAGGGGGCGGAGCATACAATGAGCAGTTCTTC. The V call is TRBV19, the J call TRBJ2-1, with 7 bases matching TRBD1. The CDR3 covers 15 residues. CDR1 and CDR2 (germline): LNHDA, SQIVND (reference sequence).